What follows are 23 T cell receptor beta chains derived from one specimen sequenced in a study of control samples from healthy donors and cancer patients. Repertoires were generated with immunoSEQ multiplex PCR, while TCRdb's copy carries only in-frame clones and drops some. The profile covers some 120,000 clones, with roughly 84% appearing a single time and about 3.2% taken by the ten largest. Sequencing input: blood. The receptors originated from a man aged 45 to 65 in good health.

The chain recombines TRBV24-1 with TRBJ1-5, with D possibly matching TRBD1 (6 bases). Germline CDR1 is KGHDR and CDR2 is SFDVKD. V was cut by 4 bases and J by 4 bases, with 16 bases left in between. The CDR3 consists of 16 residues. Written as DNA, the CDR3 is TGTGCCACCAGTGACAGTACAGGGATTAGGAATCAGCCCCAGCATTTT. Translated: CATSDSTGIRNQPQHF.

The gene calls are TRBV11-2 and TRBJ2-2; 7 bases line up with TRBD2. V shed 3 bases, J shed 0 bases, and the junction held 4 bases outside the gene matches. Germline CDR1 is SGHAT and CDR2 is FQNNGV. The length of the CDR3 is 16 residues. CDR3 region: CASSFISGANTGELFF. CDR3 DNA sequence: TGTGCCAGCAGCTTTATAAGCGGGGCGAACACCGGGGAGCTGTTTTTT.

This chain links TRBV4-2 with TRBJ2-1, with TRBD2 matching over 8 bases. V trimming: 4 bases; J trimming: 9 bases; junction bases outside the gene matches: 14. There are 16 residues in the CDR3. Germline lookup yields CDR1 LGHNA and CDR2 YNFKEQ. The CDR3 loop is CASSRDGTSLGSEQFF. CDR3 DNA: TGTGCCAGCAGCCGGGATGGGACTAGTCTGGGAAGTGAGCAGTTCTTC.

The V and J genes are TRBV5-1 and TRBJ1-2, with TRBD1 matching 7 bases. CDR3 size: 15 residues. The V gene end was trimmed by 2 bases and the J gene end by 4 bases; junction bases not matched to a gene: 8. Per the germline V gene, CDR1 is SGHRS and CDR2 is YFSETQ. The CDR3 DNA is TGCGCCAGCAGCTTTCTAGAAGGGGGCGGCTATGGCTACACCTTC. Translated, it gives CASSFLEGGGYGYTF. Together with reference TRBV5-1 and TRBJ1-2, the CDR3 gives the full variable domain: KAGVTQTPRYLIKTRGQQVTLSCSPISGHRSVSWYQQTPGQGLQFLFEYFSETQRNKGNFPGRFSGRQFSNSRSEMNVSTLELGDSALYLCASSFLEGGGYGYTFGSGTRLTVV.

This clone was found a few times. This rearrangement joins TRBV5-1 to TRBJ2-6; the D gene is possibly TRBD1 (6 bases). Germline CDR1 and CDR2: SGHRS and YFSETQ. CDR3 length equals 16 residues. Trimming shortened V by 3 bases and J by 2 bases, and 12 bases separated the two germline ends. The CDR3 bases are TGCGCCAGCAGCTATTACAGGGACCCTGGGGCCAACGTCCTGACTTTC. This codes for CASSYYRDPGANVLTF.

This rearrangement joins TRBV6-8 to TRBJ1-1; tentative D call: TRBD1 (5 bases). In germline, CDR1 is MNHGY, CDR2 SAAAGT. The CDR3 extends over 17 amino acids. V lost 2 bases and J lost 3, with 19 bases in between. This CDR3 is CASSYGWTGVCDTEAFF. CDR3 coding DNA: TGTGCCAGCAGTTACGGTTGGACGGGGGTTTGCGACACTGAAGCTTTCTTT.

This chain links TRBV9 with TRBJ1-1, with D possibly TRBD1 on 5 matching bases. The CDR3 runs to 13 residues. Germline V lookup: CDR1 SGDLS, CDR2 YYNGEE. Trimming removed 2 bases from V and 4 bases from J, with 9 bases in between. CDR3 sequence: CASSVLGGTEAFF. CDR3 sequence (DNA): TGTGCCAGCAGCGTGCTTGGGGGCACTGAAGCTTTCTTT.

This sequence joins TRBV6-5 and TRBJ2-1, with TRBD1 matching over 9 bases. V was pared by 4 bases and J by 4 bases, with 5 bases of the junction left unmatched. Germline V lookup: CDR1 MNHEY, CDR2 SVGAGI. There are 15 residues in the CDR3. CDR3 sequence: CASSFAGTGYNEQFF. The CDR3, as DNA: TGTGCCAGCAGTTTCGCCGGGACAGGGTACAATGAGCAGTTCTTC.

The CDR3: CASSQQASGYNEQFF. The DNA of the CDR3 is TGTGCCAGCAGCCAACAAGCTAGCGGCTACAATGAGCAGTTCTTC. The V call is TRBV3-1 (or the pseudogene TRBV3-2), the J call TRBJ2-1; TRBD2 matches 7 bases. Looked up from germline, CDR1 is LGHDT and CDR2 is YNNKEL (reference sequence). The CDR3 loop spans 15 amino acids. V trimming: 2 bases; J trimming: 3 bases; junction bases outside the gene matches: 4.

In nucleotides, the CDR3 is TGTGCCAGCACCAGTTTTAAAGAGACCCAGTACTTC. Protein: CASTSFKETQYF. The rearrangement uses TRBV28 and TRBJ2-5; D gene ambiguous. Germline CDR1 MDHEN, CDR2 SYDVKM. V was shortened by 7 bases and J by 3 bases, with 9 bases between the two germline ends. The CDR3 is 12 amino acids.

The chain recombines TRBV6-6 with TRBJ2-1; 11 positions match TRBD2. The V gene's germline CDR1 is MNHNY and CDR2 SVGAGI (reference sequence). V gave up 5 bases and J gave up 10 bases; unmatched junction bases: 4. The CDR3 covers 13 residues. CDR3 nucleotides: TGTGCCAGCAGTCGACTAGCGGGGCGGGAGCAGTTCTTC. Translating gives CASSRLAGREQFF.

As concerns this clone: The junction departs from the called germline gene at one end, perhaps through a read error. The genes are TRBV5-4 and TRBJ1-6; no clear D. The CDR3 spans 14 residues. Germline-derived CDR1 and CDR2 are SGHNT and YYREEE (reference sequence). CDR3: CASRLEGTGSPLHF. As DNA, the CDR3 is TGTGCCAGCAGATTGGAGGGAACTGGGTCACCCCTCCACTTT.

The V call is TRBV30, the J call TRBJ1-2; TRBD1 aligns across 9 bases. V gave up 8 bases and J gave up 4 bases; unmatched junction bases: 14. This CDR3 contains 15 residues. Germline lookup yields CDR1 GTSNPN and CDR2 SVGIG (reference sequence). The CDR3 nucleotides read TGTGCCACCAGGAAGGGACAGGGTCGAGGCTATGGCTACACCTTC. It specifies CATRKGQGRGYGYTF.

This rearrangement joins TRBV5-6 to TRBJ1-1; D not resolved. The CDR3 length is 12 residues. The ends were cut back, 0 bases at V and 7 bases at J, with 7 bases in the middle. Germline CDR1 is SGHDT and CDR2 is YYEEEE. The CDR3 nucleotides read TGTGCCAGCAGCTTGGTGACGGGTGAAGCTTTCTTT. Translation gives CASSLVTGEAFF.

This CDR3 reads CASSRSVGQEDQPQHF. CDR3 sequence (DNA): TGTGCCAGCAGCCGAAGTGTGGGACAGGAGGATCAGCCCCAGCATTTT. This sequence joins TRBV7-9 and TRBJ1-5; 8 nucleotides agree with TRBD1. V gave up 5 bases and J gave up 5 bases; unmatched junction bases: 11. The CDR3 runs to 16 residues. CDR1 is SEHNR, CDR2 FQNEAQ, per germline (reference sequence).

V usage is TRBV10-3 and J usage is TRBJ2-2; 7 bases agree with TRBD2. Germline CDR1 is ENHRY and CDR2 is SYGVKD. The CDR3 length is 15 residues. V dropped 11 bases and J dropped 0; count of bases not matched to a gene: 9. DNA for the CDR3: TGTGCCGCCCGGGAGGCGCCGACGAACACCGGGGAGCTGTTTTTT. Encoded protein: CAAREAPTNTGELFF.

Only one count was recorded for this clone. Other DNA variants within this sample encode the same CDR3. The chain joins TRBV11-2 to TRBJ2-1, with D possibly being TRBD1 or TRBD2 (5 bases each). CDR1 SGHAT and CDR2 FQNNGV come from the germline V gene. V lost 4 bases, J lost 3 bases, and 16 bases lay in between. The CDR3 has 16 amino acids. In DNA, the CDR3 is TGTGCCAGCAGCTCCCAGAGTGGGGGAAGCTACAATGAGCAGTTCTTC. This codes for CASSSQSGGSYNEQFF.

The table lists this clone with a few counts. The chain employs TRBV18 and TRBJ1-4; TRBD1 is a possible D gene (5 bases). This CDR3 has 18 residues. V gave up 4 bases and J gave up 1 base, with 19 bases separating them. The V gene's germline CDR1 is KGHSH and CDR2 LQKENI. The CDR3 loop reads CASSLRPSGRETNEKLFF. DNA of the CDR3: TGTGCCAGCTCACTACGGCCGTCAGGGAGAGAAACTAATGAAAAACTGTTTTTT.

The chain uses TRBV18 and TRBJ1-3; D gene ambiguous. The CDR3 extends over 14 amino acids. Germline lookup yields CDR1 KGHSH and CDR2 LQKENI. Trimming removed 3 bases at V and 8 bases at J, with 14 bases between. The CDR3 nucleotides are TGTGCCAGCTCACCCAGACTCGTCGTCGACACCATATATTTT. Translating it yields CASSPRLVVDTIYF.

This clone was counted a single time. Here the CDR3 DNA reads TGTGCCAGCAGGGACTCGAGGGACTATAGCAATCAGCCCCAGCATTTT. Its translation: CASRDSRDYSNQPQHF. The chain is built from TRBV27 and TRBJ1-5; maybe TRBD1 (5 bases). The CDR3 is made up of 16 amino acids. Per germline, CDR1 MNHEY and CDR2 SMNVEV (reference sequence). Trimming removed 6 bases at V and 0 bases at J, with 15 bases between.

CDR3 in amino acids: CASSSLSNGYEQYF. The DNA for the CDR3 is TGTGCCAGCAGTTCCTTGTCCAATGGGTACGAGCAGTACTTC. The V gene is TRBV28, the J gene TRBJ2-7; D unclear. Germline assignment: CDR1 MDHEN and CDR2 SYDVKM. V lost 4 bases, J lost 4 bases, and 14 bases lay in between. CDR3 length: 14 residues.

The gene calls are TRBV2 and TRBJ1-4; tentative D call: TRBD1 (5 bases). Trimming removed 4 bases from V and 5 bases from J, with 14 bases in between. The CDR3 spans 15 residues. The germline gives CDR1 SNHLY, CDR2 FYNNEI. The CDR3 loop is CASSGALGPNEKLFF. The DNA for the CDR3 is TGTGCCAGCAGTGGGGCTTTGGGGCCGAATGAAAAACTGTTTTTT.

The V and J genes are TRBV28 and TRBJ2-7, with 14 nucleotides matching TRBD2. CDR1 MDHEN and CDR2 SYDVKM come from the germline V gene. This CDR3 comprises 16 residues. V lost 5 bases and J lost 9; bases outside the gene matches: 12. The CDR3, as DNA: TGTGCCAGCAGTCCAACCTCAGGACTAGCGGGGGGCCTGCAGTACTTC. As protein: CASSPTSGLAGGLQYF.